Each of the 8 T cell receptor beta chains below was sequenced from the same sample in a study of regulatory T cells in long-lasting Graves disease. Construction of the TCR beta libraries employed iRepertoire HTBI primers in conjunction with Arm-PCR of CDR3 regions. MiXCR was run by TCRdb on the multiplex PCR reads, yielding one entry per CDR3 protein. The sample holds approximately 400,000 distinct CDR3 sequences, approximately 15% seen once. Time point meaning: newly diagnosed GD, antithyroid drugs for less than 3 months. Extracted PBMC RNA gave rise to the TCR library. These same data were also listed under a study on T cells in Graves' hyperthyroidism and ophthalmopathy.

Sequences were derived from peripheral blood mononuclear cells (PBMCs), sampled at new diagnosis, from a patient treated with antithyroid drugs. These receptors were obtained from a middle-aged woman with Graves disease.

This clonotype occurred a few times. The gene calls are TRBV12-5 and TRBJ1-2, with D perhaps matching TRBD1 (6 bases). Germline V gene lookup returns CDR1 LGHNT and CDR2 FRNRAP. The ends were cut back, 5 bases at V and 4 bases at J, with 14 bases in the middle. The CDR3 is made up of 14 amino acids. CDR3 residues: CASGALTGPYGYTF. CDR3 nucleotide sequence: TGTGCTAGTGGTGCCCTCACAGGGCCCTATGGCTACACCTTC.

The table lists this clonotype with many counts. This rearrangement joins TRBV12-3 or TRBV12-4 to TRBJ2-7, with 7 bases lining up with TRBD2. The CDR3 has 13 residues. The V segment lost 3 bases and the J segment 7 bases; nucleotides outside the gene matches: 6. The DNA of the CDR3 is TGTGCCAGCAGTTTCGGTCGCGGGGGTGAGCAGTACTTC. Translating it yields CASSFGRGGEQYF.

This clonotype occurred many times. This sequence joins TRBV30 and TRBJ1-4, with D possibly TRBD1 on 6 matching bases. The V gene's germline CDR1 is GTSNPN and CDR2 SVGIG (reference sequence). The CDR3 length is 14 residues. The germline V and J ends were trimmed by 3 bases and 2 bases, with 10 bases remaining between them. The CDR3: CAWSSGGTNEKLFF. For the CDR3, the DNA is TGTGCCTGGAGCTCGGGGGGCACTAATGAAAAACTGTTTTTT.

This clonotype has only a few counts. This chain joins TRBV18 and TRBJ2-2; D perhaps matches TRBD2 (6 bases). Looked up from germline, CDR1 is KGHSH and CDR2 is LQKENI. V was shortened by 7 bases and J by 0 bases, with 12 bases between the two germline ends. The CDR3 extends over 15 amino acids. In DNA form, the CDR3 reads TGTGCCAGCTTCCTGTCGGGGGCGAACACCGGGGAGCTGTTTTTT. This sequence encodes CASFLSGANTGELFF.

To note about this clonotype: A much larger clone is a single base away; this may be a read error. The gene calls are TRBV11-2 and TRBJ1-2; D is ambiguous. Trimming took 5 bases from V and 8 from J, leaving 24 bases between them. The CDR3 has 16 amino acids. Germline V gene lookup returns CDR1 SGHAT and CDR2 FQNNGV. This chain's CDR3 is CASSPPGSGAMWGYTF. The DNA for the CDR3 is TGTGCCAGCAGCCCCCCCGGGTCAGGAGCGATGTGGGGCTACACCTTC.

With regard to this clonotype: Since a much larger clone is just one base distant, this may be a read error. This chain connects TRBV5-1 to TRBJ1-1; 10 bases agree with TRBD1. Germline trimming cut 4 bases from V and 6 bases from J; bases unmatched to any gene: 12. Germline V gives CDR1 SGHRS, CDR2 YFSETQ. This CDR3 is built from 16 residues. The CDR3 here is CASSLRTGGESPEAFF. For the CDR3, the DNA is TGCGCCAGCAGCCTTAGGACAGGGGGGGAATCCCCTGAAGCTTTCTTT.

The chain recombines TRBV6-1 with TRBJ2-3; 7 bases match TRBD1. J gave up 2 bases and V 2 bases, and 4 bases lay outside the gene matches. This CDR3 has 15 residues. The germline gives CDR1 MNHNS, CDR2 SASEGT. The chain's CDR3 is CASSELGTDTDTQYF. CDR3 bases: TGTGCCAGCAGTGAATTGGGGACAGACACAGATACGCAGTATTTT.

This clonotype has a count of ten or more. Here the CDR3 reads CASSFGGDRNEQFF. The DNA for the CDR3 is TGTGCCAGCAGCTTCGGGGGAGATCGCAATGAGCAGTTCTTC. The rearrangement uses TRBV11-3 and TRBJ2-1, with D perhaps TRBD2 (6 bases). This CDR3 spans 14 amino acids. V lost 3 bases to trimming and J lost 6 bases, with 12 bases between them. Per germline, CDR1 SGHNT and CDR2 YENEEA.